The TCR beta chain under discussion was sequenced for a study of T cell responses to AZD1222 COVID-19 vaccine (dated by TCRdb to about 2021). With regard to the full study: A total of approximately 240 trial participants underwent TCR sequencing, of whom 207 had received two doses of AZD1222 and approximately 26 had received two doses of the MenACWY control vaccine. Enrollment into the trials was organized by age into subgroups of 18-55, 56-69 and 70-plus years, and those subgroups contained roughly 150, 30 and 60 TCR-sequenced participants, respectively.

This clone appeared a few times. Its antigen remains unidentified. Base qualities are not recorded, but no much larger clone differs from it by a single base. The paper's findings and limits, for the study overall: Vaccine-associated CD4 TCRs spanned the whole spike protein, with dominant responses in regions 160-218 and 743-854. Conclusions about previously exposed vaccinees are limited, since just 6 or 7 AZD1222 recipients were seropositive for SARS-CoV-2 at baseline. The 56-69-year group was small, and its depth increase did not reach significance, likely because of low power. A significant rise in spike-specific TCR breadth and depth was observed after two AZD1222 doses relative to day 0 and relative to MenACWY recipients. Participants were mostly white British and included more females than males, and it was suggested by the authors that clonal diversity may have been underestimated. Reportedly, close to half of the unique spike-specific TCRs recognized epitopes lying outside the regions that are mutated in the B.1.351 and B.1.1.7 variants. Because no samples from the day 14 peak response were available, repertoires could be characterized only after the peak T cell response.

V lost 9 bases and J lost 1 base, and the count of bases not matched to a germline gene is 5. There are 14 amino acids in the CDR3, from cysteine to phenylalanine inclusive. Only the CDR3 DNA is retained, 42 bases long and in frame from the first base. Based on the germline V gene (reference sequence), the CDR1 and CDR2 sequences are LNHDA and SQIVND. The CDR3 regions of human TCRbeta chains were subjected to immunosequencing. The authors' analysis ran thus. Repertoire TCRs were matched against a reference library of SARS-CoV-2-specific TCRs generated with the MIRA antigen-specificity platform. Breadth meant the fraction of unique TCRs that were SARS-CoV-2-associated, whereas depth meant the fraction of total T cells that were SARS-CoV-2-associated. Using the MIRA data, each spike-specific TCR was assigned both to the spike region to which the TCR was reactive and to a CD4 or CD8 class. Log10-transformed breadth and depth values were compared by one-way ANOVA with Sidak's multiple comparisons tests. The table comes from immuneACCESS by way of TCRdb, which keeps in-frame sequences with V and J called. Part of the clones is missing from these tables; in studies checked, under half for an unresolved V gene and the rest for unknown reasons. Clonal size and the V and J genes are those of that table, whereas D and trimming came from the DNA. For this sample there are about 150,000 clones; 92% appear just once. The ten top clones hold approximately 3.6% of the sample.

Taken with the paper, the label for time point translates to: about 28 days (+/-7) after the second vaccine dose. Because spike-specific TCR depth and breadth did not differ between the two schedules, AZD1222 recipients who got a second dose at roughly 4 weeks were pooled with those who got a second dose at roughly 12 weeks. Samples from vaccinated people were obtained from the UK trials COV001 and COV002, which included a single-blind randomized controlled phase 2/3 trial of AZD1222 (ChAdOx1 nCoV-19) in healthy adults. For TCRbeta chain sequencing, PBMC samples from trial participants were taken at day 0 and at day 28 after the second dose.

This specimen was peripheral blood, taken 28 days after the second AZD1222 dose. This sequence originates from an adult who received the AZD1222 COVID-19 vaccine. Recombination joined TRBV19 with TRBJ2-1; 8 junctional bases match TRBD2. The nucleotide sequence reads TGTGCCAGCGGGGGGGCCAGGTCCTACAATGAGCAGTTCTTC. Its amino acids are CASGGARSYNEQFF.